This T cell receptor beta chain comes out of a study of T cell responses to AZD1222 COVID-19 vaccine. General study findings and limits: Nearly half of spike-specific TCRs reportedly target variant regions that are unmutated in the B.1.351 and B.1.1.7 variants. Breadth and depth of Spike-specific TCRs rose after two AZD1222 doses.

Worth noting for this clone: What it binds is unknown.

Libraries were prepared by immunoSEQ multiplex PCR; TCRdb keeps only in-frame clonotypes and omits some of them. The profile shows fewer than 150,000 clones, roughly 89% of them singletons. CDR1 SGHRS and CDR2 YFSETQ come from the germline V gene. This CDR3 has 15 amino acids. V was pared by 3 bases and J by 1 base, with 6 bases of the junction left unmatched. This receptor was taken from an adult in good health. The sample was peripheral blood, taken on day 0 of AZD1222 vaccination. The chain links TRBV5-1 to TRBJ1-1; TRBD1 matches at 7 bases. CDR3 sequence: CASSSTGQRNTEAFF. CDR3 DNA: TGCGCCAGCAGCTCCACGGGACAGCGGAACACTGAAGCTTTCTTT.